The source of this TCR beta chain is a study of response to subunit inactivated influenza vaccine. From germline, CDR1 is DFQATT and CDR2 SNEGSKA (reference sequence). V lost 7 bases and J lost 4, with 16 bases in between. The CDR3 runs to 13 residues. A single record per CDR3 protein comes from TCRdb applying MiXCR to the RT-PCR reads. The table records hundreds of thousands of distinct CDR3 sequences, 11% of them present only once. This sample also appeared in a second study, on T cells expressing NK-cell markers. That paper adds: The TCR beta cDNA came from 5'RACE template switching with UMIs. In a handful of donors, dominant clonotypes made up about 25-60.1% of CD3+CD56-NKG2C+ cells.

The sequence derives from a man aged 50 or older who received an inactivated influenza vaccine. J is TRBJ2-5 and V is TRBV20-1; a weak D match, TRBD1 (6 bases). The sample here was PBMCs from blood, taken on the day of vaccination. CDR3 bases: TGCAGTGGAATTGAAAGAGGGGGAGAGACCCAGTACTTC. It encodes CSGIERGGETQYF.